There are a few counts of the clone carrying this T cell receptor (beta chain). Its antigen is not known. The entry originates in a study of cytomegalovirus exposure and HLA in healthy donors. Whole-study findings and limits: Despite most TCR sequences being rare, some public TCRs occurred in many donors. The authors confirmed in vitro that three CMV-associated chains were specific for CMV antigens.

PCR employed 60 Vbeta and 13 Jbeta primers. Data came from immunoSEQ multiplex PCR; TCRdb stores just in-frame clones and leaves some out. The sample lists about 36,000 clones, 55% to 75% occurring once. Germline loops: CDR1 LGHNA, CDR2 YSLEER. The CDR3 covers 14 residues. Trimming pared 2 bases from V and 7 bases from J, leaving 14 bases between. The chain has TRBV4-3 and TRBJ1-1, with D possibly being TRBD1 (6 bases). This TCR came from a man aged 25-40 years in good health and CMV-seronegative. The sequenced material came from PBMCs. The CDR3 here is CASSQFEGVDEAFF. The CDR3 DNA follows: TGCGCCAGCAGCCAATTCGAGGGGGTGGATGAAGCTTTCTTT.